These T cell receptor beta chains were read from a single sample in a study of CD8+CD57+ T cells in acquired aplastic anemia. Each CDR3 protein is one row after TCRdb ran MiXCR on the reads. This sample carries a few hundred thousand distinct CDR3 sequences, over 60% of them seen once, and the ten largest clones take about 29%. The sample was sorted CD4+, CD8+, or CD8+CD57+ T cells (not recorded which) from PBMCs. The source of these receptors is a human donor in good health. CDR3s include the opening cysteine and the closing phenylalanine or tryptophan. D genes are given only for firm matches. The size of a clone is reported for some rows only, either as once, few or many, or as a class for expanded clones.

>TRBJ1-1|NA|NA|TRBV10-3|13
TGTGCCATTTTTAGGGGGAAGTACACTGAAGCTTTCTTT
CAIFRGKYTEAFF
>TRBJ2-7|NA|TRBD2|TRBV7-9|14
TGTGCCAGCAGCTCCCTGACTAGCCGGAGCGAGCAGTACTTC
CASSSLTSRSEQYF
>TRBJ2-7|NA|NA|TRBV10-3|16
TGTGCCACCAGTGCCCCTAGCGCAGGTTCTCCCTACGAGCAGTACTTC
CATSAPSAGSPYEQYF
>TRBJ2-7|many|NA|TRBV28|13
TGTGCCAGCAGTTTAAGACCCGACTACGAGCAGTACTTC
CASSLRPDYEQYF
>TRBJ2-7|NA|NA|TRBV28|13
TGTGCCAGCAGTTGGGGGGCTGGCAGCGAGCAGTACTTC
CASSWGAGSEQYF
>TRBJ1-6|many|NA|TRBV3-1|15
TGTGCCAGCAGCCAGTCGACGGACTATAATTCACCCCTCCACTTT
CASSQSTDYNSPLHF
>TRBJ1-5|NA|NA|TRBV7-2|15
TGTGCCAGCAGCTCTCAGGAGGAAGAGGGTCAGCCCCAGCATTTT
CASSSQEEEGQPQHF
>TRBJ2-5|NA|NA|TRBV2|14
TGTGCCAGCAGTGAAGGAGGCCGCCAAGAGACCCAGTACTTC
CASSEGGRQETQYF
>TRBJ1-1|NA|TRBD1|TRBV2|14
TGTGCCAGCAGTTCCTTCCGGGACAGACTTGAAGCTTTCTTT
CASSSFRDRLEAFF
>TRBJ1-1|NA|NA|TRBV6-5|15
TGTGCCAGCAGGGGGGGCAGGGACACCTACACTGAAGCTTTCTTT
CASRGGRDTYTEAFF
>TRBJ2-1|many|TRBD2|TRBV6-5|15
TGTGCCAGCAGGTCGGCGGGGGGGCCTGCCAATGAGCAGTTCTTC
CASRSAGGPANEQFF
>TRBJ2-5|few|NA|TRBV7-8|13
TGTGCCAGCAGCTTAGGAGTGCAAGAGACCCAGTACTTC
CASSLGVQETQYF
>TRBJ2-2|NA|NA|TRBV9|12
TGTGCCAGCAGCTCGGGACTCGGGGAGCTGTTTTTT
CASSSGLGELFF
>TRBJ1-5|few|NA|TRBV19|14
TGTGCCAGTAGTATAGGTTGGGTTGGGCAGCCCCAGCATTTT
CASSIGWVGQPQHF
>TRBJ1-1|NA|NA|TRBV5-1|14
TGTGCCAGCCGTAGCCCAATCGGGGACACTGAAGCTTTCTTT
CASRSPIGDTEAFF
>TRBJ2-3|once|NA|TRBV20-1|13
TGCAGTCCAATACCCCCGCATTCAGATACGCAGTATTTT
CSPIPPHSDTQYF
>TRBJ1-6|once|NA|TRBV9|14
TGTGCCAGCAGCGTGACACTTTATAATTCACCCCTCCACTTT
CASSVTLYNSPLHF
>TRBJ2-3|many|TRBD2|TRBV9|15
TGTGCCAGCAGCGTAGGCGGGGGAGGCACAGATACGCAGTATTTT
CASSVGGGGTDTQYF
>TRBJ2-5|NA|NA|TRBV20-1|11
TGCAGCCCGGGGGTACAAGAGACCCAGTACTTC
CSPGVQETQYF
>TRBJ2-1|NA|NA|TRBV5-1|14
TGCGCCAGCAGCCTCCTGGGGGCTCACAATGAGCAGTTCTTC
CASSLLGAHNEQFF
>TRBJ2-7|NA|TRBD1|TRBV24-1|14
TGTGCCACCAGCTCGGACAGGGAACCCTACGAGCAGTACTTC
CATSSDREPYEQYF
>TRBJ2-5|NA|NA|TRBV7-2|14
TGTGCCAGCAGCTTAATTGGGGTCCAAGAGACCCAGTACTTC
CASSLIGVQETQYF
>TRBJ1-2|NA|TRBD1|TRBV20-1|13
TGCAGTGCTGGGGGACAGGGGGTTTTCGGCTACACCTTC
CSAGGQGVFGYTF
>TRBJ2-1|NA|TRBD2|TRBV25-1|14
TGTGCCAGCAGACCAGTTAGCGGGAGCGATGAGCAGTTCTTC
CASRPVSGSDEQFF
>TRBJ2-3|few|NA|TRBV7-6|14
TGTGCCAGCAGCCCCGACGCCTACACAGATACGCAGTATTTT
CASSPDAYTDTQYF
>TRBJ2-7|NA|TRBD2|TRBV15|18
TGTGCCACCAGCGAACCGGGACTAGCGGGAAGTGTACCCTACGAGCAGTACTTC
CATSEPGLAGSVPYEQYF
>TRBJ1-1|NA|NA|TRBV12-3/TRBV12-4|16
TGTGCCAGCACCCCTCTACCCACGGGGGGGAACACTGAAGCTTTCTTT
CASTPLPTGGNTEAFF
>TRBJ1-4|NA|NA|TRBV2|14
TGTGCCAGCGGAGTGAACGGTCCCAGTGAAAAACTGTTTTTT
CASGVNGPSEKLFF
>TRBJ1-1|NA|NA|TRBV5-1|13
TGCGCCAGCAGCTTGACCACGGACACTGAAGCTTTCTTT
CASSLTTDTEAFF
>TRBJ1-5|NA|TRBD1|TRBV7-2|17
TGTGCCAGCAGACGTACAGGGGCGAGATATAGCAATCAGCCCCAGCATTTT
CASRRTGARYSNQPQHF
>TRBJ1-6|many|NA|TRBV4-1|15
TGCGCCAGCAGCCAAGCAAAGGGGGATGGTTCACCCCTCCACTTT
CASSQAKGDGSPLHF
>TRBJ2-3|NA|NA|TRBV7-3|13
TGTGCCAGCAGCCTAACTGAGGCAGATACGCAGTATTTT
CASSLTEADTQYF
>TRBJ2-7|NA|TRBD1|TRBV20-1|11
TGCAGTGGAACAGGGGGTTACGAGCAGTACTTC
CSGTGGYEQYF
>TRBJ2-7|many|TRBD2|TRBV3-1|13
TGTGCCAGCAGCCAAGATAGCGGGCGCGAGCAGTACTTC
CASSQDSGREQYF
>TRBJ2-5|few|TRBD2|TRBV12-3/TRBV12-4|14
TGTGCCAGCAGTCCTAGCGGGGGTGGGGAGACCCAGTACTTC
CASSPSGGGETQYF
>TRBJ1-2|few|NA|TRBV11-2|14
TGTGCCAGCAGCTTAGAACCGACTAACTATGGCTACACCTTC
CASSLEPTNYGYTF
>TRBJ2-7|many|TRBD1|TRBV10-2|16
TGCGCCAGCAGCATTTCCGACAGGGGCCCCTGGGACGAGCAGTACTTC
CASSISDRGPWDEQYF
>TRBJ2-1|many|TRBD1|TRBV6-6|15
TGTGCCAGCAGCCTGGGACAGATGAGCTACAATGAGCAGTTCTTC
CASSLGQMSYNEQFF
>TRBJ2-7|many|TRBD2|TRBV5-1|15
TGCGCCAGCAGCTTTTTCTCGGGGGGGCTGGACGAGCAGTACTTC
CASSFFSGGLDEQYF
>TRBJ1-2|NA|TRBD1|TRBV7-9|14
TGCGCCAGCAGCTTGGCGACAGGGACGTATGGCTACACCTTC
CASSLATGTYGYTF
>TRBJ2-7|many|TRBD1|TRBV7-2|12
TGTGCCAGCAGCATAGGGGGACAGGGAAAGTACTTC
CASSIGGQGKYF
>TRBJ1-1|many|NA|TRBV6-5|13
TGTGCCAGCAGTTATACAGGTGGCATTGAAGCTTTCTTT
CASSYTGGIEAFF
>TRBJ2-6|many|NA|TRBV15|16
TGTGCCACCAGCAGAGAAGAAAGCTCTGGGGCCAACGTCCTGACTTTC
CATSREESSGANVLTF
>TRBJ1-5|NA|NA|TRBV10-3|13
TGTGCCATCAGTGAGTCAAGCAATCAGCCCCAGCATTTT
CAISESSNQPQHF
>TRBJ1-6|NA|TRBD1|TRBV2|13
TGTGCCAGCAGTGACAGGGGGAATTCACCCCTCCACTTT
CASSDRGNSPLHF
>TRBJ1-2|NA|TRBD1|TRBV7-9|13
TGTGCCAGCAGCTCTGCAGGGGGCGATGGCTACACCTTC
CASSSAGGDGYTF
>TRBJ1-5|NA|NA|TRBV4-1|15
TGCGCCAGCAGCCAAGGCCCGCAAAGCAATCAGCCCCAGCATTTT
CASSQGPQSNQPQHF
>TRBJ1-2|NA|TRBD1|TRBV2|14
TGTGCCAGCAGTTTAATGGACAGGGGAGATGGCTACACCTTC
CASSLMDRGDGYTF
>TRBJ2-7|NA|NA|TRBV6-1|13
TGTGCCGGCAGTGAAGGTGAAGCCTACGACCAGTACTTC
CAGSEGEAYDQYF
>TRBJ1-4|NA|NA|TRBV7-9|15
TGTGCCAGCAGCTTAGGCGGTTGGAGTAATGAAAAACTGTTTTTT
CASSLGGWSNEKLFF
>TRBJ1-5|NA|TRBD1|TRBV7-9|14
TGTGCCAGCAGCTTGGGACAGGGGGCCTACAATGAGCATTTT
CASSLGQGAYNEHF
>TRBJ2-1|once|NA|TRBV19|18
TGTGCCAGTAGTATGAGCAGCCGTAGGACATTCTCCTACAATGAGCAGTTCTTC
CASSMSSRRTFSYNEQFF
>TRBJ2-2|many|NA|TRBV10-2|20
TGCGCCAGCATTCCCCCTCGGTATGATACCACATTGGGAGCCGGCGGGGAGCTGTTTTTT
CASIPPRYDTTLGAGGELFF
>TRBJ2-3|NA|NA|TRBV4-1|13
TGTGCCAGCAGCCGTGGGGCGCAGGATACGCAGTATTTT
CASSRGAQDTQYF
>TRBJ1-2|NA|NA|TRBV7-3|13
TGTGCCAGCAGCGTATCAATTAACTATGGCTACACCTTC
CASSVSINYGYTF